These 4 T cell receptor beta chains share one sample of origin, sequenced in a study of blood T cells in healthy people across ages. A second PCR of roughly 7 to 11 cycles used a sample-barcoded 5' primer and a J-beta primer mix. TCRdb fed the 5' RACE reads into MiXCR, producing one record per CDR3 protein. Here the sample spans about 930,000 distinct CDR3 sequences, 25% to 30% being singletons. These same data were also listed under a study on T cells of mothers and their children.

Sequenced material: blood. Every receptor here comes from a woman aged 40 to 50 in good health.

CDR3 in amino acids: CASSAPGQSLRAFF. The DNA for the CDR3 is TGTGCCAGCAGCGCCCCGGGACAGAGCCTTAGAGCTTTCTTT. The genes are TRBV7-2 and TRBJ1-1; 7 bases are shared with TRBD1. With 5 bases clipped from V and 10 bases from J, the junction kept 13 bases outside the gene matches. The CDR3 is made up of 14 amino acids. The germline V gene encodes CDR1 SGHTA and CDR2 FQGNSA.

This clonotype was seen just once. A read error may be the cause here, since a much bigger clone is one base away. The chain links TRBV9 to TRBJ2-1; 9 bases align to TRBD1. This CDR3 is built from 14 residues. Germline V gives CDR1 SGDLS, CDR2 YYNGEE. Germline trimming cut 10 bases from V and 6 bases from J; bases unmatched to any gene: 11. CDR3 sequence reads: CACAEDRGTNEQFF. In nucleotides, the CDR3 is TGTGCCTGCGCCGAGGACAGGGGAACCAATGAGCAGTTCTTC.

This clonotype was seen a few times. This may stem from a read error, because a much larger clone lies one nucleotide away. This chain's CDR3 is CASSSGRNYDYTF. The CDR3 DNA reads as TGTGCCAGCAGCTCGGGGAGAAACTATGACTACACCTTC. V gene TRBV7-9 combines with J gene TRBJ1-2, with D hard to call. The CDR3 sequence is 13 residues long. The V gene's germline CDR1 is SEHNR and CDR2 FQNEAQ (reference sequence).

The chain employs TRBV7-8 and TRBJ2-7; 7 bases fit TRBD1. The CDR3 sequence is 16 residues long. Germline V gene data show CDR1 as SGHVS and CDR2 as FQNEAQ. With V trimmed by 1 base and J by 1 base, 7 bases remained unmatched. The CDR3 protein is CASSLGAGGVSYEQYF. CDR3 DNA sequence: TGTGCCAGCAGCTTAGGTGCAGGGGGAGTATCCTACGAGCAGTACTTC.